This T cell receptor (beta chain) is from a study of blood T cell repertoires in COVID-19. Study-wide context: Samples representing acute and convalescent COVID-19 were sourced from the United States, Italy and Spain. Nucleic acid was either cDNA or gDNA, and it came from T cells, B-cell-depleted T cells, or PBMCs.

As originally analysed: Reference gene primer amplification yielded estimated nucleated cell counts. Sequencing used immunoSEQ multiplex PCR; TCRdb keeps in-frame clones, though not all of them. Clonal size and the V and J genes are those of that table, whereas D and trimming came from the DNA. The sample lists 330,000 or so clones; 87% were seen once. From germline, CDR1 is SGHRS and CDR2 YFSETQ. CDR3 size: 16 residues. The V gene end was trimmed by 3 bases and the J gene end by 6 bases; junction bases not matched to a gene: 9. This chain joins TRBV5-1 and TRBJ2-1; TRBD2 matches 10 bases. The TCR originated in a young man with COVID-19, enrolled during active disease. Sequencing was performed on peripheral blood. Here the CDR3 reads CASSSIAGGQGNEQFF. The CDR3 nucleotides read TGCGCCAGCAGCTCGATAGCGGGAGGTCAGGGCAATGAGCAGTTCTTC. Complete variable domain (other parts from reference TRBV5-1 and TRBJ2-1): KAGVTQTPRYLIKTRGQQVTLSCSPISGHRSVSWYQQTPGQGLQFLFEYFSETQRNKGNFPGRFSGRQFSNSRSEMNVSTLELGDSALYLCASSSIAGGQGNEQFFGPGTRLTVL.